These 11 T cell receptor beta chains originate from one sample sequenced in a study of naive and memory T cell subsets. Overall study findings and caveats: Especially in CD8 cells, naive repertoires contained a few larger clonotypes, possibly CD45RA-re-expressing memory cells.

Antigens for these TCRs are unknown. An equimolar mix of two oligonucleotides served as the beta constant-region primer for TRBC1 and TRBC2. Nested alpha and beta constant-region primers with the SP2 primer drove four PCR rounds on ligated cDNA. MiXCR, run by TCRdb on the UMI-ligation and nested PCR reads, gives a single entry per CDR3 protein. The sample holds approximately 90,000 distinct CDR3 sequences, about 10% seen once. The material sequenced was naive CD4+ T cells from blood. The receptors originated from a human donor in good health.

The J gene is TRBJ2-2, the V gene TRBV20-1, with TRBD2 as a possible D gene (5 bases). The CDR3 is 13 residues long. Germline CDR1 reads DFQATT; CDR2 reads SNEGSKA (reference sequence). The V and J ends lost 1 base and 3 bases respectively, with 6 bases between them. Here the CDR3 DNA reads TGCAGTGCTAGAGCCGGGGACACCGGGGAGCTGTTTTTT. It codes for CSARAGDTGELFF.

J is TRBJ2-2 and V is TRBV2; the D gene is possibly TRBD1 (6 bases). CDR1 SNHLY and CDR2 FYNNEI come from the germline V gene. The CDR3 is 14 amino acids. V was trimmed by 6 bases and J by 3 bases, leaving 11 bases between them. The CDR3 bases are TGTGCCAGCAGGAAGGACAGTCACACCGGGGAGCTGTTTTTT. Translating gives CASRKDSHTGELFF.

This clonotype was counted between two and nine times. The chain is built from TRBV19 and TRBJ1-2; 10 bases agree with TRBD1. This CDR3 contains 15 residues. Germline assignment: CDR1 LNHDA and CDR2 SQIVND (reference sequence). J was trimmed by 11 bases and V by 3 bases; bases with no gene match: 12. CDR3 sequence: CASSISGQGFVAYTF. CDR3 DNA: TGTGCCAGTAGTATTTCGGGACAGGGGTTTGTGGCATACACCTTC.

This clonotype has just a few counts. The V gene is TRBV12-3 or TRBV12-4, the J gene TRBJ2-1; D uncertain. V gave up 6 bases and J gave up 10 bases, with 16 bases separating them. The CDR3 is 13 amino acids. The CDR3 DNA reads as TGTGCCAGCAGATATAAGAGCCTTACCGAGCAGTTCTTC. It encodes CASRYKSLTEQFF.

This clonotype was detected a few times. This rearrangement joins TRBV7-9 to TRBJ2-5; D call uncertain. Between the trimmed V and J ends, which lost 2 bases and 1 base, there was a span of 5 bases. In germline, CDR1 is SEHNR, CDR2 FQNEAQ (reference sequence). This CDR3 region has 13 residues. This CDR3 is CASSLTPQETQYF. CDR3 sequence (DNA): TGTGCCAGCAGCTTAACACCCCAAGAGACCCAGTACTTC.

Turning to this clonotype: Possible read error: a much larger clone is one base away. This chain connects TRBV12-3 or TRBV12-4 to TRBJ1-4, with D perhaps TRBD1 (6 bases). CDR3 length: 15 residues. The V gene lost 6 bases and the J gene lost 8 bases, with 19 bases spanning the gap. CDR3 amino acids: CASSPFGGAKEKLFF. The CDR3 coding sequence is TGTGCCAGCAGCCCCTTTGGGGGGGCCAAAGAAAAACTGTTTTTT.

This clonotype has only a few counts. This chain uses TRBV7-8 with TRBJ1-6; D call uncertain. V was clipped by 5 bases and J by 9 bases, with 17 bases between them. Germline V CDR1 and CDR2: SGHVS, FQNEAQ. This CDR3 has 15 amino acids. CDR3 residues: CASSVRPPGVSPLHF. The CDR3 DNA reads TGTGCCAGCAGCGTTCGACCTCCCGGGGTTTCACCCCTCCACTTT.

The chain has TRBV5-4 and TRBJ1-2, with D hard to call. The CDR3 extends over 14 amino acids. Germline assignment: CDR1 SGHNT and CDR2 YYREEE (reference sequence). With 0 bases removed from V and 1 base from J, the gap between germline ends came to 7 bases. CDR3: CASSLVASNYGYTF. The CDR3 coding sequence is TGTGCCAGCAGCTTGGTCGCCAGTAACTATGGCTACACCTTC. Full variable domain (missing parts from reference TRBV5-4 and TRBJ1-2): ETGVTQSPTHLIKTRGQQVTLRCSSQSGHNTVSWYQQALGQGPQFIFQYYREEENGRGNFPPRFSGLQFPNYSSELNVNALELDDSALYLCASSLVASNYGYTFGSGTRLTVV.

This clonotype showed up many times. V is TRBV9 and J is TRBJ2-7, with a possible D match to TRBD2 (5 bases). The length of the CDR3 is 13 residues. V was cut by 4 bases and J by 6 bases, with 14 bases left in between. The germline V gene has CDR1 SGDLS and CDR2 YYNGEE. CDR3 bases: TGTGCCAGCAGCACCCCGGGGTCGTCCGAGCAGTACTTC. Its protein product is CASSTPGSSEQYF.

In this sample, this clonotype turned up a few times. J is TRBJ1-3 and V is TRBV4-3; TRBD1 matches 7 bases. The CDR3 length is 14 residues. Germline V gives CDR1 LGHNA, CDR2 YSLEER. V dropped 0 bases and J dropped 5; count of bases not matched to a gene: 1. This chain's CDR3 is CASSQEGQRNTIYF. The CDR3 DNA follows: TGCGCCAGCAGCCAAGAGGGACAGAGAAACACCATATATTTT.

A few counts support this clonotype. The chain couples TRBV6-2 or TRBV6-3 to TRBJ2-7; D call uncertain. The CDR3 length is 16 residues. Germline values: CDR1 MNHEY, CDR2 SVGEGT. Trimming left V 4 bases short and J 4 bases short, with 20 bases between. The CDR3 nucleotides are TGTGCCAGCAGTTTCATCCCCGACACGATCGAGTACGAGCAGTACTTC. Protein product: CASSFIPDTIEYEQYF.